These 28 T cell receptor beta chains originate from one sample sequenced in a study of T cells in Graves' hyperthyroidism and ophthalmopathy. RNA transcripts served as the template for amplifying TCR beta CDR3 regions. When the TCR CDR3 underwent first-round RT-PCR, the HTBI primer set was used. TCRdb reanalysed the multiplex PCR reads using MiXCR and keeps one entry per CDR3 protein. This sample carries 550,000 to 800,000 distinct CDR3 sequences, about 15% of them seen once, and the ten largest clones take under 8.5%. Sequenced sample: blood. The origin of the receptors is a young man with Graves' hyperthyroidism.

In this sample, this clonotype turned up many times. The CDR3 coding sequence is TGTGCCAGCGGGGACAGGGGAATCCCGATGAACACTGAAGCTTTCTTT. This gives the protein CASGDRGIPMNTEAFF. The V call is TRBV28, the J call TRBJ1-1, with 10 bases aligning to TRBD1. Looked up from germline, CDR1 is MDHEN and CDR2 is SYDVKM. CDR3 size: 16 residues. The V gene end was trimmed by 8 bases and the J gene end by 0 bases; junction bases not matched to a gene: 9.

The chain employs TRBV11-2 and TRBJ2-7, with 9 nucleotides matching TRBD2. The V segment lost 5 bases and the J segment 6 bases; nucleotides outside the gene matches: 8. CDR1 SGHAT and CDR2 FQNNGV come from the germline V gene. The length of the CDR3 is 14 residues. In DNA form, the CDR3 reads TGTGCCAGCAGCCAACAGACTAGCGGCACCGAGCAGTACTTC. Its protein product is CASSQQTSGTEQYF.

This clonotype has only a few counts. The V call is TRBV20-1, the J call TRBJ1-2; D call uncertain. Germline CDR1 reads DFQATT; CDR2 reads SNEGSKA (reference sequence). This CDR3 is 12 amino acids long. V lost 5 bases and J lost 4, with 11 bases in between. The CDR3 nucleotides are TGCAGTGCTGAGACGAACGGCTATGGCTACACCTTC. It specifies CSAETNGYGYTF.

Worth noting for this clonotype: The CDR3 carries no conserved terminal phenylalanine or tryptophan, so it likely arises from a read error. CDR3 amino acids: CASSFQGPEAFL. For the CDR3, the DNA is TGTGCCAGCAGCTTCCAGGGTCCCGAAGCTTTCCTT. This chain joins TRBV5-1 and TRBJ1-1, with a tentative D call TRBD1 (5 bases). The CDR3 contains 12 residues. CDR1 is SGHRS, CDR2 YFSETQ, per germline.

This clonotype was observed once. The chain combines TRBV11-3 with TRBJ2-2, with D possibly TRBD1 on 5 matching bases. The V end was cut by 3 bases, the J end by 2 bases, with 10 bases between. The CDR3 covers 15 residues. Germline lookup yields CDR1 SGHNT and CDR2 YENEEA. The DNA for the CDR3 is TGTGCCAGCAGCTTTGACAGATCCAACACCGGGGAGCTGTTTTTT. This gives the protein CASSFDRSNTGELFF.

This clonotype showed up just a few times. The chain recombines TRBV20-1 with TRBJ1-5, with D possibly TRBD1 on 5 matching bases. Germline V lookup: CDR1 DFQATT, CDR2 SNEGSKA (reference sequence). Trimming took off 3 bases at V and 4 bases at J, with 16 bases between the two ends. The CDR3 runs to 15 residues. The CDR3 sequence is CSASPGVDINQPQHF. The CDR3 DNA reads TGCAGTGCTAGCCCGGGGGTGGACATTAATCAGCCCCAGCATTTT.

This clonotype was counted at least ten times. This chain links TRBV7-2 with TRBJ2-3; D not certain. CDR3 size: 12 residues. Trimming stripped 5 bases from V and 6 bases from J, with 9 bases between. Germline CDR1 and CDR2: SGHTA and FQGNSA. The CDR3 bases are TGTGCCAGCAGCCCCTACTTGGATACGCAGTATTTT. Translation gives CASSPYLDTQYF.

The CDR3 nucleotides read TGCGCCAGCAGCCTTCGTCTGGGGGGAGGCACAGATACGCAGTATTTT. Its translation is CASSLRLGGGTDTQYF. This chain links TRBV4-1 with TRBJ2-3; possible D gene TRBD2, 6 bases. CDR3 length equals 16 residues. V dropped 4 bases and J dropped 1 base, with 15 bases sitting between them. Germline CDR1 is MGHRA and CDR2 is YSYEKL.

This clonotype has only a few counts. The chain links TRBV28 to TRBJ1-2, with D unresolved. Looked up from germline, CDR1 is MDHEN and CDR2 is SYDVKM. The CDR3 consists of 13 residues. The ends were cut back, 2 bases at V and 4 bases at J, with 8 bases in the middle. CDR3 DNA sequence: TGTGCCAGCAGTTTAAAGCCTACCTATGGCTACACCTTC. Residues: CASSLKPTYGYTF.

This clonotype was seen only a few times. V and J are TRBV4-1 and TRBJ2-1; D uncertain. Per germline, CDR1 MGHRA and CDR2 YSYEKL. The V and J ends lost 1 base and 2 bases respectively, with 9 bases between them. The CDR3 is 15 residues long. The CDR3 DNA sequence: TGCGCCAGCAGCCAAGTGGGTCTAGCCTACAATGAGCAGTTCTTC. It translates to CASSQVGLAYNEQFF.

In this sample, this clonotype turned up a few times. The chain uses TRBV7-2 and TRBJ1-5; D is possibly TRBD1 (6 bases). Germline V gene lookup returns CDR1 SGHTA and CDR2 FQGNSA. Trimming left V 2 bases short and J 0 bases short, with 17 bases between. This CDR3 is built from 18 residues. The CDR3 DNA follows: TGTGCCAGCAGCTTAAGGGACACTAAAGTGTATAGCAATCAGCCCCAGCATTTT. This codes for CASSLRDTKVYSNQPQHF. The variable domain in full, with the rest retrieved from reference TRBV7-2 and TRBJ1-5, is GAGVSQSPSNKVTEKGKDVELRCDPISGHTALYWYRQSLGQGLEFLIYFQGNSAPDKSGLPSDRFSAERTGGSVSTLTIQRTQQEDSAVYLCASSLRDTKVYSNQPQHFGDGTRLSIL.

This clonotype showed up many times. This sequence joins TRBV12-3 or TRBV12-4 and TRBJ1-2; D is undetermined. V was shortened by 2 bases and J by 6 bases, with 7 bases between the two germline ends. The CDR3 loop spans 12 amino acids. CDR3 DNA sequence: TGTGCCAGCAGTTTAAGAGGGAATGGCTACACCTTC. Translation: CASSLRGNGYTF.

This clonotype was detected many times. The CDR3 protein is CASLGQGAGELFF. DNA for the CDR3: TGTGCCAGCCTAGGACAGGGCGCCGGGGAGCTGTTTTTT. V gene TRBV2 combines with J gene TRBJ2-2; 8 bases are shared with TRBD1. Germline V lookup: CDR1 SNHLY, CDR2 FYNNEI. J was trimmed by 6 bases and V by 8 bases; bases with no gene match: 5. This CDR3 has 13 residues. The complete variable domain, with remaining parts taken from reference TRBV2 and TRBJ2-2, reads EPEVTQTPSHQVTQMGQEVILRCVPISNHLYFYWYRQILGQKVEFLVSFYNNEISEKSEIFDDQFSVERPDGSNFTLKIRSTKLEDSAMYFCASLGQGAGELFFGEGSRLTVL.

J is TRBJ2-3 and V is TRBV5-6; possible D gene TRBD2, 7 bases. Germline values: CDR1 SGHDT, CDR2 YYEEEE. The CDR3 consists of 16 residues. V was trimmed by 0 bases and J by 7 bases, leaving 18 bases between them. CDR3 sequence (DNA): TGTGCCAGCAGCTTGGGGGGGGGCGCCACCCGTTATACGCAGTATTTT. Translation gives CASSLGGGATRYTQYF.

This clonotype was seen repeatedly, ten times or more. The CDR3 is CASSLTSTDTQYF. CDR3 in DNA: TGTGCCAGCAGTTTAACTAGCACAGATACGCAGTATTTT. The chain links TRBV28 to TRBJ2-3; D gene unclear. Trimming cost V 2 bases and J 0 bases, with 3 bases left between them. CDR3 length: 13 amino acids. CDR1 and CDR2 (germline): MDHEN, SYDVKM.

This clonotype was seen many times. V is TRBV28 and J is TRBJ2-7; D gene unclear. CDR1 and CDR2 (germline): MDHEN, SYDVKM. V was pared by 3 bases and J by 2 bases, with 11 bases between. This CDR3 spans 14 amino acids. The chain's CDR3 is CASSLAGVTYEQYF. CDR3 nucleotide sequence: TGTGCCAGCAGTTTGGCCGGAGTAACCTACGAGCAGTACTTC.

The sample holds many counts of this clonotype. The J gene is TRBJ2-3, the V gene TRBV12-3 or TRBV12-4; TRBD2 aligns across 16 bases. CDR3 length: 19 residues. The V and J ends lost 6 bases and 6 bases, in that order; junction bases with no gene match: 15. The CDR3 sequence is CASRAPGLAGGDPLDTQYF. CDR3 DNA: TGTGCCAGCAGAGCTCCGGGACTAGCGGGAGGGGATCCTCTGGATACGCAGTATTTT.

At least ten counts were recorded for this clonotype. The J gene is TRBJ2-1, the V gene TRBV2; 14 positions match TRBD2. CDR3 length: 16 amino acids. Losses at the gene ends were 5 bases for V and 3 bases for J; bases not matched to a gene: 3. The germline V gene has CDR1 SNHLY and CDR2 FYNNEI. The CDR3 is CASSQGLAGVYNEQFF. The CDR3 nucleotides are TGTGCCAGCAGTCAGGGACTAGCGGGAGTCTACAATGAGCAGTTCTTC.

This clonotype came up many times. The chain carries TRBV6-1 and TRBJ2-7; TRBD2 might be the D (6 bases). V was shortened by 7 bases and J by 0 bases, with 22 bases between the two germline ends. Germline V lookup: CDR1 MNHNS, CDR2 SASEGT. The CDR3 is made up of 17 amino acids. The CDR3 spells CASNKRGLSQSSYEQYF. The CDR3 DNA sequence: TGTGCCAGCAACAAACGGGGACTTTCTCAAAGCTCCTACGAGCAGTACTTC.

This chain links TRBV19 with TRBJ2-7; D perhaps matches TRBD2 (7 bases). There are 14 residues in the CDR3. Germline CDR1 and CDR2: LNHDA and SQIVND (reference sequence). Trimming left V 3 bases short and J 3 bases short, with 12 bases between. This chain's CDR3 is CASSIGGAFYEQYF. The DNA of the CDR3 is TGTGCCAGTAGTATTGGGGGGGCTTTCTACGAGCAGTACTTC.

V is TRBV4-3 and J is TRBJ1-2; D remains ambiguous. V dropped 2 bases and J dropped 2 bases, with 6 bases sitting between them. Germline loops: CDR1 LGHNA, CDR2 YSLEER. This CDR3 spans 13 amino acids. The CDR3 is CASSQLGNYGYTF. The CDR3 bases are TGCGCCAGCAGCCAATTAGGAAACTATGGCTACACCTTC.

The sample holds many counts of this clonotype. The genes are TRBV18 and TRBJ2-7; 7 nucleotides align to TRBD2. The CDR3 runs to 17 residues. The trim removed 0 bases at V and 0 bases at J, leaving 8 bases unmatched. The germline gives CDR1 KGHSH, CDR2 LQKENI. For the CDR3, the DNA is TGTGCCAGCTCACCACCTCGAGTGGGAGGGCCCTCCTACGAGCAGTACTTC. Its protein product is CASSPPRVGGPSYEQYF.

The chain uses TRBV5-8 and TRBJ2-5, with 11 bases lining up with TRBD2. Germline V lookup: CDR1 SGHTS, CDR2 YDEGEE. Losses at the gene ends were 0 bases for V and 4 bases for J; bases not matched to a gene: 5. This CDR3 is 16 amino acids long. The CDR3 DNA reads TGTGCCAGCAGCTTGGTACTAGCGGGAGTAGGAGAGACCCAGTACTTC. This sequence encodes CASSLVLAGVGETQYF.

The chain combines TRBV7-9 with TRBJ2-3, with D unclear. V was trimmed by 7 bases and J by 6 bases, leaving 11 bases between them. The CDR3 has 12 residues. Per germline, CDR1 SEHNR and CDR2 FQNEAQ (reference sequence). The CDR3 here is CASTPLGDTQYF. CDR3 nucleotides: TGTGCCAGCACCCCCTTGGGTGATACGCAGTATTTT.

This clonotype occurred a few times. Here the CDR3 DNA reads TGTGCCAGTAGTATGGCCAGGGCAGGAGGCAAAAACATTCAGTACTTC. Translating gives CASSMARAGGKNIQYF. The rearrangement uses TRBV19 and TRBJ2-4, with D perhaps being TRBD1 or TRBD2 (5 bases each). The germline V gene encodes CDR1 LNHDA and CDR2 SQIVND (reference sequence). V gave up 3 bases and J gave up 3 bases, with 15 bases separating them. CDR3 length: 16 amino acids.

The V and J genes are TRBV4-2 and TRBJ2-7; 8 bases fit TRBD2. The CDR3 totals 14 residues. The J segment lost 6 bases and the V segment lost 3 bases, leaving 7 bases of the junction unmatched. From germline, CDR1 is LGHNA and CDR2 YNFKEQ. Written as DNA, the CDR3 is TGTGCCAGCAGCCACCCTCGGGAGGGGAGCGAGCAGTACTTC. Its protein is CASSHPREGSEQYF.

This clonotype was detected ten times or more. The DNA for the CDR3 is TGTGCCAGCAGCCAATTGGGACGGACCTACGAGCAGTACTTC. Amino acids: CASSQLGRTYEQYF. The chain employs TRBV3-1 and TRBJ2-7, with D perhaps given as TRBD1 or TRBD2 (5 bases each). CDR3 size: 14 residues. V was clipped by 2 bases and J by 2 bases, with 10 bases between them. The germline V gene encodes CDR1 LGHDT and CDR2 YNNKEL (reference sequence).

At least ten counts were recorded for this clonotype. The gene calls are TRBV28 and TRBJ2-1; possibly TRBD1 for D (5 bases). With 7 bases removed from V and 8 bases from J, the gap between germline ends came to 9 bases. This CDR3 region has 11 residues. Germline V CDR1 and CDR2: MDHEN, SYDVKM. The CDR3 reads CASTQGHEQFF. The DNA for the CDR3 is TGTGCCAGCACCCAGGGCCATGAGCAGTTCTTC.